Presented here are 32 T cell receptor beta chains from one specimen sequenced in a study of cytomegalovirus exposure and HLA in healthy donors. Both 60 Vbeta primers and 13 Jbeta primers went into the PCR. Profiling relied on immunoSEQ multiplex PCR, and the TCRdb table lists in-frame clones only, not all of them. The table lists 55,000 to 80,000 clones, roughly 80% of them singletons. Input material: PBMCs. The receptor source for this set is a woman aged 25 to 39 in good health and CMV-seronegative.

The chain is built from TRBV30 and TRBJ1-4; maybe TRBD1 (6 bases). V was cut by 0 bases and J by 4 bases, with 9 bases left in between. Germline values: CDR1 GTSNPN, CDR2 SVGIG (reference sequence). This CDR3 has 14 amino acids. The chain's CDR3 is CAWSVPGDNEKLFF. CDR3 nucleotides: TGTGCCTGGAGTGTACCAGGGGATAATGAAAAACTGTTTTTT.

The V call is TRBV10-1, the J call TRBJ2-3, with TRBD2 matching 8 bases. CDR3 length: 14 residues. CDR1 WNHNN and CDR2 SYGVQD come from the germline V gene (reference sequence). V was clipped by 5 bases and J by 4 bases; unmatched bases: 5. Written as DNA, the CDR3 is TGCGCCAGCAGTTCGAGGACTAGCCCAGATACGCAGTATTTT. Amino acid sequence: CASSSRTSPDTQYF.

The V and J genes are TRBV29-1 and TRBJ2-3; D ambiguous. V lost 8 bases, J lost 5 bases, and 8 bases lay in between. Germline CDR1 is SQVTM and CDR2 is ANQGSEA. This CDR3 spans 10 amino acids. This CDR3 is CSTSVDTQYF. In DNA, the CDR3 is TGCAGCACCTCAGTAGATACGCAGTATTTT.

The chain couples TRBV10-3 to TRBJ1-1; perhaps TRBD1 as D (5 bases). The CDR3 loop spans 16 amino acids. Germline CDR1 ENHRY, CDR2 SYGVKD. V was pared by 2 bases and J by 5 bases, with 18 bases between. In nucleotides, the CDR3 is TGTGCCATCAGTGAGGCACCACAGGTCCCTGGGACTGAAGCTTTCTTT. Translated: CAISEAPQVPGTEAFF.

The rearrangement joins TRBV27 to TRBJ2-1, with 9 positions matching TRBD2. V was pared by 5 bases and J by 6 bases, with 17 bases of the junction left unmatched. Germline V gives CDR1 MNHEY, CDR2 SMNVEV (reference sequence). The CDR3 has 18 residues. CDR3 region: CASSPNPAGGVDSNEQFF. CDR3 bases: TGTGCCAGCAGTCCCAACCCCGCGGGGGGGGTGGATTCCAATGAGCAGTTCTTC.

The CDR3, as DNA: TGTGCCAGCAGCCGGACAGTGGGCGAGCAGTACTTC. Amino acids: CASSRTVGEQYF. The chain is built from TRBV7-2 and TRBJ2-7; tentative D call: TRBD1 (6 bases). The germline V gene encodes CDR1 SGHTA and CDR2 FQGNSA. CDR3 length equals 12 residues. The germline V and J ends were trimmed by 5 bases and 6 bases, with 11 bases remaining between them.

The genes are TRBV7-9 and TRBJ1-1, with TRBD1 matching 9 bases. CDR1 SEHNR and CDR2 FQNEAQ come from the germline V gene (reference sequence). The CDR3 loop spans 17 amino acids. The junction had 13 bases not matched to a gene; V was cut back by 5 bases and J by 3 bases. Here the CDR3 reads CASSPGTGRSVDTEAFF. CDR3 sequence (DNA): TGTGCCAGCAGCCCCGGGACAGGGAGGTCAGTCGACACTGAAGCTTTCTTT. The whole variable domain, remainder taken from reference TRBV7-9 and TRBJ1-1, is DTGVSQNPRHKITKRGQNVTFRCDPISEHNRLYWYRQTLGQGPEFLTYFQNEAQLEKSRLLSDRFSAERPKGSFSTLEIQRTEQGDSAMYLCASSPGTGRSVDTEAFFGQGTRLTVV.

This chain joins TRBV11-3 and TRBJ2-2; 9 positions match TRBD1. J gave up 1 base and V 3 bases, and 0 bases lay outside the gene matches. The CDR3 has 15 amino acids. The germline V gene has CDR1 SGHNT and CDR2 YENEEA. The CDR3 nucleotides are TGTGCCAGCAGCTTGGGACAGGGGAACACCGGGGAGCTGTTTTTT. It translates to CASSLGQGNTGELFF.

The chain joins TRBV30 to TRBJ2-1; 9 bases map to TRBD2. Trimming took 0 bases from V and 3 from J; bases not matched to a gene: 3. In germline, CDR1 is GTSNPN, CDR2 SVGIG (reference sequence). CDR3 size: 15 residues. The CDR3 DNA is TGTGCCTGGAGTGTAAGTAGCGGGGGCTACAATGAGCAGTTCTTC. Protein sequence: CAWSVSSGGYNEQFF. Full variable domain (missing parts from reference TRBV30 and TRBJ2-1): SQTIHQWPATLVQPVGSPLSLECTVEGTSNPNLYWYRQAAGRGLQLLFYSVGIGQISSEVPQNLSASRPQDRQFILSSKKLLLSDSGFYLCAWSVSSGGYNEQFFGPGTRLTVL.

This chain uses TRBV4-1 with TRBJ2-4; 10 bases are shared with TRBD1. The CDR3 covers 15 residues. V dropped 4 bases and J dropped 5; count of bases not matched to a gene: 5. Germline CDR1 and CDR2: MGHRA and YSYEKL. The CDR3 bases are TGCGCCAGCAGCCGATGGGGACAGGGGCAAAACATTCAGTACTTC. Protein: CASSRWGQGQNIQYF.

V and J are TRBV9 and TRBJ2-3, with D tentatively TRBD1 (6 bases). Trimming left V 4 bases short and J 2 bases short, with 17 bases between. Germline loops: CDR1 SGDLS, CDR2 YYNGEE. The CDR3 runs to 16 residues. Here the CDR3 DNA reads TGTGCCAGCAGCTTTCGGACAGCCAAGAACACAGATACGCAGTATTTT. Translating gives CASSFRTAKNTDTQYF.

V gene TRBV9 combines with J gene TRBJ1-2; 9 nucleotides match TRBD1. Germline V gene data show CDR1 as SGDLS and CDR2 as YYNGEE. Trimming cost V 4 bases and J 3 bases; bases outside gene matches: 4. The CDR3 length is 14 residues. As DNA, the CDR3 is TGTGCCAGCAGCCCTACAGGGGGCTACTATGGCTACACCTTC. Translation: CASSPTGGYYGYTF. The whole variable domain, remainder taken from reference TRBV9 and TRBJ1-2, is DSGVTQTPKHLITATGQRVTLRCSPRSGDLSVYWYQQSLDQGLQFLIQYYNGEERAKGNILERFSAQQFPDLHSELNLSSLELGDSALYFCASSPTGGYYGYTFGSGTRLTVV.

The chain employs TRBV7-6 and TRBJ2-3; 7 bases fit TRBD2. The germline V gene encodes CDR1 SGHVS and CDR2 FNYEAQ. This CDR3 region has 14 residues. Trimming at V came to 4 bases and at J to 5 bases, leaving 6 bases not matched to a gene. The CDR3 sequence is CASSSRLAGDTQYF. The CDR3 coding sequence is TGTGCCAGCAGCTCTCGACTAGCAGGAGATACGCAGTATTTT. Based on the CDR3 plus reference TRBV7-6 and TRBJ2-3, the full variable domain is GAGVSQSPRYKVTKRGQDVALRCDPISGHVSLYWYRQALGQGPEFLTYFNYEAQQDKSGLPNDRFSAERPEGSISTLTIQRTEQRDSAMYRCASSSRLAGDTQYFGPGTRLTVL.

The J gene is TRBJ1-5, the V gene TRBV27; D is uncertain. Germline V gene data show CDR1 as MNHEY and CDR2 as SMNVEV (reference sequence). This CDR3 contains 15 residues. Trimming removed 1 base from V and 3 bases from J, with 10 bases in between. Written as DNA, the CDR3 is TGTGCCAGCAGTTTATTAGCGGGGTACAATCAGCCCCAGCATTTT. It specifies CASSLLAGYNQPQHF.

The V gene is TRBV5-1, the J gene TRBJ2-5, with 10 bases lining up with TRBD2. The trim removed 0 bases at V and 4 bases at J, leaving 9 bases unmatched. CDR1 is SGHRS and CDR2 is YFSETQ in the germline V gene. The CDR3 consists of 17 residues. The CDR3: CASSLAPLLAGTETQYF. CDR3 DNA sequence: TGCGCCAGCAGCTTGGCCCCTTTACTAGCGGGGACAGAGACCCAGTACTTC.

The chain has TRBV6-1 and TRBJ1-1; possible D gene TRBD1, 5 bases. V lost 1 base, J lost 5 bases, and 8 bases lay in between. Germline loops: CDR1 MNHNS, CDR2 SASEGT. The CDR3 has 13 amino acids. CDR3 loop: CASSEVRGTEAFF. CDR3 bases: TGTGCCAGCAGTGAAGTAAGGGGAACTGAAGCTTTCTTT.

The chain couples TRBV6-1 to TRBJ1-3, with D perhaps matching TRBD1 (5 bases). The CDR3 is made up of 17 amino acids. The germline V and J ends were trimmed by 0 bases and 0 bases, with 12 bases remaining between them. Germline CDR1 is MNHNS and CDR2 is SASEGT. The CDR3: CASSEALGGYSGNTIYF. CDR3 nucleotide sequence: TGTGCCAGCAGTGAAGCGCTTGGGGGGTACTCTGGAAACACCATATATTTT.

The CDR3 nucleotides read TGTGCCAGCAGCGCCCGGGACAGGGCCTACGAGCAGTACTTC. As protein: CASSARDRAYEQYF. The chain joins TRBV7-9 to TRBJ2-7; 9 bases are shared with TRBD1. V lost 5 bases, J lost 2 bases, and 4 bases stayed unmatched. The CDR3 consists of 14 residues. Germline V lookup: CDR1 SEHNR, CDR2 FQNEAQ (reference sequence). Full variable domain (remainder filled in from reference TRBV7-9 and TRBJ2-7): DTGVSQNPRHKITKRGQNVTFRCDPISEHNRLYWYRQTLGQGPEFLTYFQNEAQLEKSRLLSDRFSAERPKGSFSTLEIQRTEQGDSAMYLCASSARDRAYEQYFGPGTRLTVT.

The chain joins TRBV5-6 to TRBJ1-2; 8 nucleotides line up with TRBD1. This CDR3 spans 15 amino acids. Germline V lookup: CDR1 SGHDT, CDR2 YYEEEE. Trimming removed 3 bases from V and 3 bases from J; junction bases left unmatched: 7. The CDR3 region has the DNA TGTGCCAGCAGCTACCCAGGGGGCATCGACTATGGCTACACCTTC. It specifies CASSYPGGIDYGYTF.

The chain has TRBV6-5 and TRBJ1-1, with 8 nucleotides matching TRBD1. The CDR3 is 14 residues long. Germline V gives CDR1 MNHEY, CDR2 SVGAGI. J was trimmed by 5 bases and V by 5 bases; bases with no gene match: 7. Written as DNA, the CDR3 is TGTGCCAGCAGTACACCGGGACAGGCGACTGAAGCTTTCTTT. This sequence encodes CASSTPGQATEAFF.

This chain links TRBV18 with TRBJ1-6; D is ambiguous. Trimming took off 6 bases at V and 1 base at J, with 10 bases between the two ends. The germline gives CDR1 KGHSH, CDR2 LQKENI. CDR3 length: 15 amino acids. The CDR3 region has the DNA TGTGCCAGCTCGTCCGCAGAATCCTATAATTCACCCCTCCACTTT. Translating gives CASSSAESYNSPLHF.

The CDR3, as DNA: TGTGCCAGCAGCTTGGACAGGAACACCGGGGAGCTGTTTTTT. Translating it yields CASSLDRNTGELFF. This rearrangement joins TRBV7-2 to TRBJ2-2, with D maybe TRBD1 (6 bases). The CDR3 loop spans 14 amino acids. V was clipped by 3 bases and J by 1 base, with 6 bases between them. From germline, CDR1 is SGHTA and CDR2 FQGNSA.

The rearrangement joins TRBV9 to TRBJ2-5; a weak D match, TRBD1 (6 bases). V lost 0 bases, J lost 4 bases, and 10 bases lay in between. The CDR3 consists of 14 residues. Germline V gene data show CDR1 as SGDLS and CDR2 as YYNGEE. CDR3 sequence (DNA): TGTGCCAGCAGCGTAGAGGTAGGGGGAGAGACCCAGTACTTC. This sequence encodes CASSVEVGGETQYF.

CDR3: CASSDLRGSNTGELFF. CDR3 in DNA: TGTGCCAGCAGTGACCTTAGGGGGTCTAACACCGGGGAGCTGTTTTTT. The V and J genes are TRBV6-4 and TRBJ2-2, with D possibly matching TRBD1 (6 bases). Between the trimmed V and J ends, which lost 2 bases and 2 bases, there was a span of 12 bases. Germline lookup yields CDR1 MRHNA and CDR2 SNTAGT. The CDR3 contains 16 residues.

Only a few counts were recorded for this clone. V and J are TRBV5-4 and TRBJ1-1; D is possibly TRBD1 (5 bases). The CDR3 is 15 amino acids. The V and J ends lost 4 bases and 6 bases respectively, with 19 bases between them. From germline, CDR1 is SGHNT and CDR2 YYREEE (reference sequence). CDR3 in DNA: TGTGCCAGCAGCGTGGGGCGGGGGACGCTACCTGAAGCTTTCTTT. Encoded protein: CASSVGRGTLPEAFF.

The chain recombines TRBV27 with TRBJ2-7; D uncertain. The V gene lost 2 bases and the J gene lost 2 bases, with 7 bases spanning the gap. Germline V CDR1 and CDR2: MNHEY, SMNVEV (reference sequence). The CDR3 is 13 amino acids. The chain's CDR3 is CASSLRQAYEQYF. CDR3 sequence (DNA): TGTGCCAGCAGTTTACGGCAGGCCTACGAGCAGTACTTC.

The chain employs TRBV5-1 and TRBJ2-5; 7 bases align to TRBD1. The CDR3 length is 14 residues. Looked up from germline, CDR1 is SGHRS and CDR2 is YFSETQ. J was trimmed by 0 bases and V by 4 bases; bases with no gene match: 3. The CDR3 DNA is TGCGCCAGCAGCGTGGGACAGAACCAAGAGACCCAGTACTTC. As protein: CASSVGQNQETQYF. Supplemented by reference TRBV5-1 and TRBJ2-5, the full variable domain reads KAGVTQTPRYLIKTRGQQVTLSCSPISGHRSVSWYQQTPGQGLQFLFEYFSETQRNKGNFPGRFSGRQFSNSRSEMNVSTLELGDSALYLCASSVGQNQETQYFGPGTRLLVL.

In this sample, this clone turned up a few times. CDR3 bases: TGTGCCAGCAGCGAGCACAGGGGGCGCGGGTATGGCTACACCTTC. Residues: CASSEHRGRGYGYTF. V usage is TRBV9 and J usage is TRBJ1-2, with 9 bases matching TRBD1. The length of the CDR3 is 15 residues. V shed 3 bases, J shed 5 bases, and the junction held 8 bases outside the gene matches. Germline V gene data show CDR1 as SGDLS and CDR2 as YYNGEE.

The chain links TRBV6-5 to TRBJ2-1, with D perhaps TRBD2 (6 bases). Germline assignment: CDR1 MNHEY and CDR2 SVGAGI. The CDR3 has 14 amino acids. The germline V and J ends were trimmed by 6 bases and 7 bases, with 16 bases remaining between them. The CDR3 DNA is TGTGCCAGCAGGGCGGGGTTTGCGAGGAATGAGCAGTTCTTC. Translating it yields CASRAGFARNEQFF.

There are a few counts of this clone. The rearrangement links TRBV29-1 to TRBJ2-4; D is perhaps TRBD2 (5 bases). Trimming shortened V by 7 bases and J by 4 bases, and 14 bases separated the two germline ends. This CDR3 has 13 amino acids. Germline CDR1 is SQVTM and CDR2 is ANQGSEA. This chain's CDR3 is CSGLEGLKNIQYF. CDR3 sequence (DNA): TGCAGCGGCCTCGAAGGACTTAAAAACATTCAGTACTTC.

This clone occurred a few times. The chain combines TRBV5-4 with TRBJ2-5; D is uncertain. This CDR3 contains 12 residues. The germline V gene encodes CDR1 SGHNT and CDR2 YYREEE (reference sequence). The V gene lost 1 base and the J gene lost 5 bases, with 6 bases spanning the gap. The chain's CDR3 is CASSLLRETQYF. The CDR3 DNA is TGTGCCAGCAGCTTGCTACGGGAGACCCAGTACTTC.

In DNA form, the CDR3 reads TGTGCCAGCAGCTCAACCTGGACAGAAACCTACGAGCAGTACTTC. Residues: CASSSTWTETYEQYF. This rearrangement joins TRBV27 to TRBJ2-7; weak D call: TRBD1 (6 bases). The germline V and J ends were trimmed by 6 bases and 2 bases, with 17 bases remaining between them. Germline V gives CDR1 MNHEY, CDR2 SMNVEV (reference sequence). This CDR3 is 15 amino acids long.